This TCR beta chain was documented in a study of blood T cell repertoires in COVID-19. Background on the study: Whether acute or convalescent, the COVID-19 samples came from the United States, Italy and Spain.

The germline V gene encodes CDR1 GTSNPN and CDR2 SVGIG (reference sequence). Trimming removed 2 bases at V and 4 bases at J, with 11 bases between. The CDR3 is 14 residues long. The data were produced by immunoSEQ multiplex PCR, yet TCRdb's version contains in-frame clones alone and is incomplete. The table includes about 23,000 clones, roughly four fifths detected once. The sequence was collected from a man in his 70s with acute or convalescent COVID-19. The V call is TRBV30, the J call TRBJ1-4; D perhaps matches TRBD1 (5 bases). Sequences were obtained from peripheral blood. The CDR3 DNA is TGTGCCTGGAGTCTTAACAGGAATAATGAAAAACTGTTTTTT. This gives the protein CAWSLNRNNEKLFF. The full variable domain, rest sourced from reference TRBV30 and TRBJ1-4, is SQTIHQWPATLVQPVGSPLSLECTVEGTSNPNLYWYRQAAGRGLQLLFYSVGIGQISSEVPQNLSASRPQDRQFILSSKKLLLSDSGFYLCAWSLNRNNEKLFFGSGTQLSVL.